This T cell receptor (beta chain) derives from a study of a mutant IDH1 vaccine in newly diagnosed glioma. Clones were sequenced by immunoSEQ multiplex PCR, and TCRdb holds only the in-frame ones, with some missing. The sample consists of tens of thousands of clones, 74% of them appearing once. The CDR3 contains 15 residues. The junction had 9 bases not matched to a gene; V was cut back by 0 bases and J by 8 bases. Germline lookup yields CDR1 SQVTM and CDR2 ANQGSEA. Time point in this sample: week 35, safety follow-up. Topical imiquimod was applied with each vaccine dose, which held 300 ug of mutant IDH1 20-mer peptide. For this clone: What it binds is not known.

The source is a middle-aged man with glioma. The starting material was PBMCs, obtained from a glioma patient whose treatment included an IDH1 peptide vaccine. The chain is built from TRBV29-1 and TRBJ2-1; 8 bases agree with TRBD1. The DNA for the CDR3 is TGCAGCGTTGAAGATCCTCGACAGGGGCTCCATGAGCAGTTCTTC. Its translation: CSVEDPRQGLHEQFF.